This TCR beta chain was documented in a study of blood T cell repertoires in COVID-19. Overall study: PBMCs, B-cell-depleted T cells, or T cells provided the cDNA or gDNA that made up the material.

The method was immunoSEQ multiplex PCR; TCRdb's version includes in-frame clones alone and lacks a portion of them. This sample has about 380,000 clones; nearly 90% occur once, and the top ten carry around 7%. The CDR3 is 20 residues long. V lost 1 base to trimming and J lost 4 bases, with 28 bases between them. CDR1 is MDHEN, CDR2 SYDVKM, per germline. The sequenced material came from peripheral blood. The source is a man between 18 and 35 years old with active or convalescent COVID-19. The chain uses TRBV28 and TRBJ1-2; a weak D match, TRBD1 (6 bases). The CDR3 DNA sequence: TGTGCCAGCAGTTTATCGAAACTCAGGGGCAACCCGACGGGACGCTATGGCTACACCTTC. Encoded protein: CASSLSKLRGNPTGRYGYTF.